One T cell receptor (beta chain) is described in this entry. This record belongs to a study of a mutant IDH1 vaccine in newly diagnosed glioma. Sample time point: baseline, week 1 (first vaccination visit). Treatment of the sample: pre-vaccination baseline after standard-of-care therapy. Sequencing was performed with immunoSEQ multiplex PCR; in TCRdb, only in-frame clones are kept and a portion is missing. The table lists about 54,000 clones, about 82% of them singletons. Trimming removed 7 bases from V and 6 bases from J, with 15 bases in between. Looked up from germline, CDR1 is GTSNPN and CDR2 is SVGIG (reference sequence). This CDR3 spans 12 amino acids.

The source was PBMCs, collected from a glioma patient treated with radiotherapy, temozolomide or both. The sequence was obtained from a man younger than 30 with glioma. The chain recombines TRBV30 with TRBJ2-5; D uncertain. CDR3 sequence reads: CASADQRKTQYF. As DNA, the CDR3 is TGTGCCTCGGCGGACCAGAGAAAGACCCAGTACTTC.